Each of the 18 T cell receptor beta chains below was sequenced from the same sample in a study of blood T cell repertoires in COVID-19. Repertoires were generated with immunoSEQ multiplex PCR, while TCRdb's copy carries only in-frame clones and drops some. This sample yields tens of thousands of clones, of which more than 75% are seen a single time; about 10% belongs to the top ten. The sequenced material came from peripheral blood. These receptors came from a human donor in a cohort sampled during active COVID-19.

J is TRBJ1-2 and V is TRBV2; D remains unclear. The CDR3 sequence is 13 residues long. Per germline, CDR1 SNHLY and CDR2 FYNNEI. Trimming removed 8 bases from V and 4 bases from J, with 14 bases in between. CDR3 residues: CASRREGTYGYTF. The CDR3 DNA follows: TGTGCCAGCCGACGGGAAGGTACCTATGGCTACACCTTC.

The J gene is TRBJ1-5, the V gene TRBV27, with 7 bases lining up with TRBD1. Germline values: CDR1 MNHEY, CDR2 SMNVEV (reference sequence). This CDR3 region has 14 residues. The V segment lost 5 bases and the J segment 4 bases; nucleotides outside the gene matches: 5. CDR3 bases: TGTGCCAGCAGTACGGACAGGTCTAATCAGCCCCAGCATTTT. It is translated as CASSTDRSNQPQHF.

The chain links TRBV4-1 to TRBJ2-2; perhaps TRBD1 as D (5 bases). The CDR3 contains 17 residues. V lost 0 bases to trimming and J lost 0 bases, with 11 bases between them. Germline CDR1 and CDR2: MGHRA and YSYEKL. The DNA for the CDR3 is TGCGCCAGCAGCCAAGACAGGGTTAGTACGAACACCGGGGAGCTGTTTTTT. It is translated as CASSQDRVSTNTGELFF.

V is TRBV4-1 and J is TRBJ2-7; 12 positions agree with TRBD2. J gave up 5 bases and V 3 bases, and 8 bases lay outside the gene matches. CDR1 is MGHRA, CDR2 YSYEKL, per germline. The CDR3 covers 16 residues. The CDR3 nucleotides are TGCGCCAGCAGCCAGGGAACAACTAGCGGGGGGCACGAGCAGTACTTC. Translating gives CASSQGTTSGGHEQYF.

The rearrangement uses TRBV3-1 (or the pseudogene TRBV3-2) and TRBJ1-3, with TRBD1 matching 8 bases. The CDR3 has 14 residues. Per the germline V gene, CDR1 is LGHDT and CDR2 is YNNKEL (reference sequence). The ends lost 4 bases at V and 4 bases at J; junction bases unmatched: 3. The CDR3 DNA reads TGTGCCAGCAGCCGCCGGGACAGGGGAAACACCATATATTTT. The encoded protein is CASSRRDRGNTIYF.

The V and J genes are TRBV12-3 or TRBV12-4 and TRBJ1-3; TRBD1 is a possible D gene (5 bases). V lost 8 bases to trimming and J lost 2 bases, with 10 bases between them. The CDR3 has 13 residues. The DNA for the CDR3 is TGTGCCAGCGCAGACAGAGCTGGAAACACCATATATTTT. It translates to CASADRAGNTIYF.

The genes are TRBV29-1 and TRBJ1-1; a weak D match, TRBD1 (5 bases). This CDR3 has 12 residues. The germline gives CDR1 SQVTM, CDR2 ANQGSEA. V lost 7 bases and J lost 1, with 10 bases in between. The CDR3 reads CSGKRGNTEAFF. In nucleotides, the CDR3 is TGCAGCGGAAAAAGGGGGAACACTGAAGCTTTCTTT.

The V gene is TRBV3-1 (or the pseudogene TRBV3-2), the J gene TRBJ1-6; D ambiguous. Germline V gene data show CDR1 as LGHDT and CDR2 as YNNKEL (reference sequence). The germline V and J ends were trimmed by 2 bases and 10 bases, with 12 bases remaining between them. The CDR3 spans 14 residues. The CDR3, as DNA: TGTGCCAGCAGCCAAAGCCAGGTAGGCTCACCCCTCCACTTT. Residues: CASSQSQVGSPLHF.

The chain links TRBV24-1 to TRBJ2-3; 10 nucleotides match TRBD2. The germline gives CDR1 KGHDR, CDR2 SFDVKD. Germline trimming cut 4 bases from V and 4 bases from J; bases unmatched to any gene: 7. The CDR3 has 16 amino acids. The CDR3 DNA follows: TGTGCCACCAGTGAACCAACAGCGGGAGGGCCAGATACGCAGTATTTT. Its protein product is CATSEPTAGGPDTQYF.

The chain links TRBV27 to TRBJ1-4; 7 nucleotides match TRBD1. Germline lookup yields CDR1 MNHEY and CDR2 SMNVEV (reference sequence). The CDR3 sequence is 14 residues long. The J segment lost 6 bases and the V segment lost 6 bases, leaving 7 bases of the junction unmatched. CDR3 region: CASRLTGVDEKLFF. In nucleotides, the CDR3 is TGTGCCAGCAGACTCACAGGGGTGGATGAAAAACTGTTTTTT.

J is TRBJ1-1 and V is TRBV27, with D hard to call. The CDR3 has 13 amino acids. CDR1 is MNHEY, CDR2 SMNVEV, per germline (reference sequence). Trimming removed 6 bases at V and 4 bases at J, with 12 bases between. CDR3 sequence (DNA): TGTGCCAGCAGCCTCGGGAGCGGCACTGAAGCTTTCTTT. The encoded protein is CASSLGSGTEAFF.

The CDR3 protein is CASRLRQGAGELFF. For the CDR3, the DNA is TGTGCCAGCAGACTCCGACAGGGTGCCGGGGAGCTGTTTTTT. The J gene is TRBJ2-2, the V gene TRBV27; TRBD1 matches at 7 bases. The CDR3 extends over 14 amino acids. Losses at the gene ends were 6 bases for V and 6 bases for J; bases not matched to a gene: 7. CDR1 and CDR2 (germline): MNHEY, SMNVEV (reference sequence).

This clone has just a few counts. The chain combines TRBV6-5 with TRBJ1-2; weak D call: TRBD1 (6 bases). The V end was cut by 2 bases, the J end by 3 bases, with 13 bases between. Germline loops: CDR1 MNHEY, CDR2 SVGAGI. The CDR3 extends over 15 amino acids. CDR3 sequence reads: CASSYDRQAHYGYTF. The CDR3 DNA reads as TGTGCCAGCAGTTACGATCGACAGGCGCACTATGGCTACACCTTC.

V is TRBV29-1 and J is TRBJ1-2; the D is unclear. From germline, CDR1 is SQVTM and CDR2 ANQGSEA. This CDR3 spans 11 amino acids. The ends were cut back, 4 bases at V and 8 bases at J, with 11 bases in the middle. CDR3 protein: CSVGGQSGYTF. For the CDR3, the DNA is TGCAGCGTTGGAGGGCAGAGCGGCTACACCTTC.

The chain combines TRBV5-1 with TRBJ2-7; TRBD1 might be the D (8 bases). Between the trimmed V and J ends, which lost 1 base and 1 base, there was a span of 12 bases. CDR3 length: 15 residues. Germline V gene sequence: CDR1 SGHRS, CDR2 YFSETQ. DNA for the CDR3: TGCGCCAGCAGCTTGACAGGGGGGGAGTCCTACGAGCAGTACTTC. It encodes CASSLTGGESYEQYF.

The V gene is TRBV6-5, the J gene TRBJ2-7; TRBD2 might be the D (6 bases). The CDR3 runs to 15 residues. Germline assignment: CDR1 MNHEY and CDR2 SVGAGI. V lost 3 bases and J lost 4, with 16 bases in between. The CDR3 region is CASSYLTGSQYEQYF. DNA of the CDR3: TGTGCCAGCAGTTATCTGACCGGGAGCCAGTACGAGCAGTACTTC.

The chain employs TRBV6-5 and TRBJ2-1; tentatively, D is TRBD2 (7 bases). V shed 10 bases and J shed 4 bases, with 20 bases lying between them. The CDR3 is made up of 15 amino acids. Germline assignment: CDR1 MNHEY and CDR2 SVGAGI. The CDR3 is CATQTGGGTYNEQFF. CDR3 in DNA: TGTGCCACCCAAACTGGGGGGGGGACATACAATGAGCAGTTCTTC.

The rearrangement uses TRBV4-1 and TRBJ2-7; tentative D call: TRBD2 (5 bases). This CDR3 region has 15 residues. Germline lookup yields CDR1 MGHRA and CDR2 YSYEKL. The V end was cut by 1 base, the J end by 0 bases, with 10 bases between. This CDR3 is CASSQVLGLSYEQYF. DNA for the CDR3: TGCGCCAGCAGCCAAGTTTTAGGACTCTCCTACGAGCAGTACTTC.